These 17 T cell receptor beta chains came from one sample sequenced in a study of CD8 T cells in ankylosing spondylitis. TCRdb reprocessed the 5' RACE reads with MiXCR, giving one entry per CDR3 protein. The repertoire holds about 220,000 distinct CDR3 sequences, with 25% to 30% as singletons. Sequenced material: blood, either unsorted or a sorted T cell fraction (not recorded which). The receptors were gathered from a male donor with ankylosing spondylitis or in good health (not recorded which).

The sample holds many counts of this clonotype. The chain employs TRBV7-8 and TRBJ1-2; D gene unclear. In germline, CDR1 is SGHVS, CDR2 FQNEAQ. The CDR3 runs 13 residues. V shed 5 bases and J shed 3 bases, with 10 bases lying between them. CDR3 protein: CASSPRRDYGYTF. CDR3 DNA: TGTGCCAGCAGCCCCCGTCGGGACTATGGCTACACCTTC. The full variable domain, its missing parts supplied by reference TRBV7-8 and TRBJ1-2, is GAGVSQSPRYKVAKRGQDVALRCDPISGHVSLFWYQQALGQGPEFLTYFQNEAQLDKSGLPSDRFFAERPEGSVSTLKIQRTQQEDSAVYLCASSPRRDYGYTFGSGTRLTVV.

This clonotype was observed at least ten times. The V call is TRBV5-4, the J call TRBJ2-2; D gene ambiguous. The CDR3 is 15 residues long. Germline V gives CDR1 SGHNT, CDR2 YYREEE (reference sequence). V shed 0 bases and J shed 5 bases, with 11 bases lying between them. The CDR3 coding sequence is TGTGCCAGCAGCTTGGGTAGTATGAGGACCGGGGAGCTGTTTTTT. Its translation is CASSLGSMRTGELFF.

This clonotype was seen at least ten times. The chain uses TRBV4-1 and TRBJ1-2, with D unclear. Germline assignment: CDR1 MGHRA and CDR2 YSYEKL. This CDR3 contains 17 residues. Trimming stripped 0 bases from V and 3 bases from J, with 17 bases between. This CDR3 is CASSQDNNWGWYYGYTF. For the CDR3, the DNA is TGCGCCAGCAGCCAAGATAATAACTGGGGATGGTACTATGGCTACACCTTC.

This clonotype showed up many times. The gene calls are TRBV5-1 and TRBJ2-3; TRBD1 matches at 10 bases. This CDR3 has 15 residues. Germline V CDR1 and CDR2: SGHRS, YFSETQ. The trim removed 0 bases at V and 5 bases at J, leaving 3 bases unmatched. The CDR3 region has the DNA TGCGCCAGCAGCTTGGGACAGGGGGCGTTAGATACGCAGTATTTT. Translating it yields CASSLGQGALDTQYF.

This clonotype was seen just once. V is TRBV20-1 and J is TRBJ1-5, with TRBD1 as a possible D gene (5 bases). Trimming removed 3 bases at V and 1 base at J, with 7 bases between. The CDR3 has 13 amino acids. Germline CDR1 DFQATT, CDR2 SNEGSKA (reference sequence). This CDR3 reads CSASKGSNQPQHF. The CDR3 region has the DNA TGCAGTGCTAGTAAGGGGAGCAATCAGCCCCAGCATTTT.

This clonotype was observed many times. This chain uses TRBV18 with TRBJ2-1, with TRBD1 matching 11 bases. After removal of 3 bases from V and 6 bases from J, the junction contained 4 bases not matched to a gene. Germline CDR1 is KGHSH and CDR2 is LQKENI. CDR3 length: 15 amino acids. CDR3 loop: CASSPRDRGSNEQFF. CDR3 DNA sequence: TGTGCCAGCTCACCCCGGGACAGGGGGAGCAATGAGCAGTTCTTC.

A few counts support this clonotype. This chain's CDR3 is CAARGAGSYEQYF. The CDR3 bases are TGTGCCGCGAGGGGAGCGGGCTCCTACGAGCAGTACTTC. The V and J genes are TRBV25-1 and TRBJ2-7; D possibly corresponds to TRBD2 (6 bases). The CDR3 has 13 residues. V lost 11 bases, J lost 0 bases, and 14 bases lay in between. Germline CDR1 and CDR2: MGHDK and SYGVNS.

This clonotype was observed many times. V gene TRBV20-1 combines with J gene TRBJ2-5; 8 bases are shared with TRBD2. Germline V gene data show CDR1 as DFQATT and CDR2 as SNEGSKA (reference sequence). The trim removed 2 bases at V and 5 bases at J, leaving 10 bases unmatched. The CDR3 covers 15 residues. In nucleotides, the CDR3 is TGCAGTGCTAGAATCCTAGCGGGCCGGGGGGAGACCCAGTACTTC. Its translation: CSARILAGRGETQYF.

This clonotype has more than one count but fewer than ten. This chain links TRBV20-1 with TRBJ1-5, with D possibly matching TRBD1 (5 bases). The V end was cut by 6 bases, the J end by 5 bases, with 14 bases between. The CDR3 contains 13 residues. Looked up from germline, CDR1 is DFQATT and CDR2 is SNEGSKA (reference sequence). For the CDR3, the DNA is TGCAGTGCCCAGATGGGGGTAGATCAGCCCCAGCATTTT. It yields the protein CSAQMGVDQPQHF.

The V call is TRBV20-1, the J call TRBJ1-5; 10 nucleotides agree with TRBD1. Germline CDR1 reads DFQATT; CDR2 reads SNEGSKA (reference sequence). J gave up 6 bases and V 2 bases, and 4 bases lay outside the gene matches. The CDR3 contains 14 residues. The CDR3 nucleotides read TGCAGTGCTAGAAAAGGACAGGGGGGTCAGCCCCAGCATTTT. Protein product: CSARKGQGGQPQHF.

The table lists this clonotype with many counts. The chain joins TRBV29-1 to TRBJ1-5; D uncertain. The CDR3 loop spans 13 amino acids. V lost 4 bases and J lost 4, with 11 bases in between. CDR1 SQVTM and CDR2 ANQGSEA come from the germline V gene. CDR3 in DNA: TGCAGCGTTGGCGGTGGCCCGAATCAGCCCCAGCATTTT. This codes for CSVGGGPNQPQHF.

This clonotype was detected ten times or more. The rearrangement links TRBV5-1 to TRBJ1-4; unclear D gene. CDR3 length: 14 amino acids. Germline V gene data show CDR1 as SGHRS and CDR2 as YFSETQ. V shed 2 bases and J shed 5 bases, with 10 bases lying between them. CDR3 sequence: CASSLSVSNEKLFF. CDR3 DNA: TGCGCCAGCAGCTTAAGCGTCAGCAATGAAAAACTGTTTTTT.

The chain joins TRBV20-1 to TRBJ1-1, with 8 bases aligning to TRBD1. After removal of 5 bases from V and 5 bases from J, the junction contained 10 bases not matched to a gene. CDR3 size: 14 residues. The germline V gene has CDR1 DFQATT and CDR2 SNEGSKA (reference sequence). The CDR3 sequence is CSAQIGQGQTEAFF. As DNA, the CDR3 is TGCAGTGCTCAAATTGGACAGGGCCAAACTGAAGCTTTCTTT.

This clonotype appeared a few times. The chain joins TRBV20-1 to TRBJ2-1; TRBD2 matches 9 bases. Unmatched junction bases numbered 12, after V lost 6 bases and J lost 6 bases. In germline, CDR1 is DFQATT, CDR2 SNEGSKA (reference sequence). The CDR3 has 15 residues. The CDR3 reads CSAIRPGGRVNEQFF. Written as DNA, the CDR3 is TGCAGTGCCATTCGTCCTGGCGGGAGGGTCAATGAGCAGTTCTTC.

The chain links TRBV4-2 to TRBJ2-7; D is unclear. This CDR3 spans 13 amino acids. From germline, CDR1 is LGHNA and CDR2 YNFKEQ. The V and J ends lost 0 bases and 6 bases respectively, with 9 bases between them. CDR3 loop: CASSQDGWGEQYF. As DNA, the CDR3 is TGTGCCAGCAGCCAAGATGGGTGGGGCGAGCAGTACTTC.

There are many counts of this clonotype. V usage is TRBV12-3 or TRBV12-4 and J usage is TRBJ2-5; D might be TRBD2 (6 bases). With 7 bases removed from V and 5 bases from J, the gap between germline ends came to 11 bases. The CDR3 is 12 amino acids. CDR3 DNA: TGTGCCAGCACCACTGGGGGGGAGACCCAGTACTTC. The encoded protein is CASTTGGETQYF.

This clonotype was counted only a few times. This chain joins TRBV12-3 or TRBV12-4 and TRBJ1-6, with D perhaps TRBD1 (6 bases). The V gene lost 3 bases and the J gene lost 10 bases, with 10 bases spanning the gap. The CDR3 has 13 residues. CDR3 DNA: TGTGCCAGCAGTTTGACAGGCAGATCACCCCTCCACTTT. Residues: CASSLTGRSPLHF.